The present T cell receptor (beta chain) was sequenced within a study of control samples from healthy donors and cancer patients. CDR3 length equals 15 residues. Germline CDR1 and CDR2: LGHDT and YNNKEL (reference sequence). The germline V and J ends were trimmed by 0 bases and 4 bases, with 10 bases remaining between them. The assay was immunoSEQ multiplex PCR, and TCRdb's table has in-frame clones only and misses some. In the table there are 65,000 to 95,000 clones, more than 75% of which are singletons. Only one count was recorded for this clone. The clonotype originates from a man aged 50 to 60 in good health. This chain uses TRBV3-1 (or the pseudogene TRBV3-2) with TRBJ1-3; maybe TRBD1 (6 bases). The sequenced sample consisted of blood. Written as DNA, the CDR3 is TGTGCCAGCAGCCAAGACTCGGGACAAGGAAACACCATATATTTT. It is translated as CASSQDSGQGNTIYF.